The rows below give T cell receptor beta chains drawn from one sample of a study of blood T cells in healthy people across ages. Each CDR3 protein is one row after TCRdb ran MiXCR on the 5' RACE reads. The data hold around 970,000 distinct CDR3 sequences, with roughly 51% observed a single time. Sequencing used blood. These receptors all stem from a woman in her fifties or sixties in good health. Each CDR3 is given with its conserved first and last residue. The order of the fields is clone size, V gene, CDR3 protein. A clone size is listed for some rows: how often the clone was seen (once, few, many), or a class if it is expanded.

NA,TRBV12-3/TRBV12-4,CASSLTSVYQPQHF
NA,TRBV7-2,CASSTGQTLSYEQYF
few,TRBV7-2,CASSRGLNTDTQYF
many,TRBV7-2,CASSITSGRALNEQFF
once,TRBV7-8,CASRMTGSGNEQFF
NA,TRBV30,CAWSPAGLTGTQYF
few,TRBV11-2,CASSLSGTGRRHEQYF
NA,TRBV29-1,CSVGGLAGGGSYEQYF
few,TRBV7-2,CASSRDRVSSYEQYF
NA,TRBV7-6,CASSYSNNSPLHF
NA,TRBV5-6,CASSVIDPYEQYF
NA,TRBV11-3,CASSSSREGEQYF
once,TRBV29-1,CSVWAGVNSNQPQHF
NA,TRBV7-6,CASSLEGGGIGEQFF
NA,TRBV29-1,CSVDESGAFGYTF
NA,TRBV5-1,CASSLAGLQYTDTQYF
NA,TRBV4-2,CASSPSGVIAKNIQYF
NA,TRBV20-1,CSALRDSLNIQYF
once,TRBV4-2,CASSRQTSGRIYEQYF
NA,TRBV5-6,CASSPVGQGGKTQYF
NA,TRBV7-8,CASSLKRESSTDTQYF
NA,TRBV5-1,CASSFRDGVYNEQFF
many,TRBV28,CASTGDGGYTF
few,TRBV7-2,CASVSHYEQYF
few,TRBV3-1,CASSQTGGYLGEAFF
NA,TRBV5-1,CASSLGQGADQPQHF
few,TRBV7-3,CASSLTLPGTSGANVLTF
NA,TRBV12-3/TRBV12-4,CTSSSGTTYGYTF
NA,TRBV5-6,CASSFGSANTGELFF
many,TRBV3-1,CASSHGVSSYEQYF
NA,TRBV7-2,CASSSVRGDHEKLFF
NA,TRBV6-1,CASSEAGDREILNTEAFF
NA,TRBV11-2,CASSRTGGIGEQFF
NA,TRBV5-1,CASSGTQGRGTEAFF
NA,TRBV27,CATGPVGWRPDTQYF
once,TRBV7-6,CASRDRNVLTF
NA,TRBV27,CASTMQGGREETQYF
NA,TRBV7-9,CASSLGGQPRHF
NA,TRBV7-2,CASSLVTGYGETQYF
few,TRBV2,CASSQQTGNEQFF
NA,TRBV3-1,CASSQGPLEPEAFF
NA,TRBV6-6,CASRLPWTSDTEETQYF
NA,TRBV3-1,CASSQDSISRELFF
NA,TRBV11-2,CASSPARTTDTQYF
NA,TRBV6-1,CASRAGNQPQHF
NA,TRBV10-3,CAITPGTPSAQYF
NA,TRBV7-9,CASIGPGEQFF
NA,TRBV5-1,CASSLYGTSGYTSTDTQYF
few,TRBV7-9,CASSLLWGPDSQEDQYF
NA,TRBV6-5,CASKPEAGTEDGYTF
many,TRBV28,CASSSSGTGGYEQYF
few,TRBV7-2,CASTSGGSLYEQYF
NA,TRBV20-1,CSARDVQGQFSYEQYF
many,TRBV2,CASSKTWDVAYNEQFF
NA,TRBV28,CASSSDRYEGVDTEAFF
NA,TRBV28,CASNLRRTGAYEQYF
NA,TRBV3-1,CASSQDKLLYNEQFF
few,TRBV20-1,CSARRLAGGNSYEQYF
NA,TRBV29-1,CSVEEGDSPYEQYF
few,TRBV5-1,CASSGSGRGAYNEQFF